This entry describes one T cell receptor beta chain. This CDR3 is also generated by other DNA sequences in the sample. The entry originates in a study of shared clonotypes between healthy human individuals. Assay: immunoSEQ multiplex PCR; the TCRdb copy retains only in-frame clones and omits some. The data contain about 2 million clones, about 94% of them singletons. CD8 cells regarded as naive lacked CD45RO, were positively chosen for CCR7, and omitted terminally differentiated effector memory CD45RA+ cells. The CDR3 totals 14 residues. Trimming took 3 bases from V and 3 from J; bases not matched to a gene: 6. CDR1 and CDR2 from the germline V gene are GTSNPN and SVGIG (reference sequence).

The origin of this receptor is a man aged 18 to 35 in good health. V is TRBV30 and J is TRBJ2-3, with 7 positions matching TRBD2. Sample: naive CD8+ T cells sorted from blood. The CDR3 DNA reads TGTGCCTGGAGCTCTACGGGGGGAACAGATACGCAGTATTTT. Translation: CAWSSTGGTDTQYF. Filled out from reference TRBV30 and TRBJ2-3, the complete variable domain reads SQTIHQWPATLVQPVGSPLSLECTVEGTSNPNLYWYRQAAGRGLQLLFYSVGIGQISSEVPQNLSASRPQDRQFILSSKKLLLSDSGFYLCAWSSTGGTDTQYFGPGTRLTVL.